This TCR beta chain was captured by sequencing in a study of spatial heterogeneity in lung cancer. Deletions cut 12 bases from V and 2 bases from J, with 14 bases between. The V gene's germline CDR1 is KGHDR and CDR2 SFDVKD. This CDR3 spans 13 amino acids. MiXCR, run by TCRdb on the 5' RACE reads, gives a single entry per CDR3 protein. The sample lists about 35,000 distinct CDR3 sequences, roughly 3% occurring once. Time point described: sample taken at primary tumor resection. The donors were 72 patients with non-small cell lung cancer that was early-stage and untreated. TCRs were sequenced from unsorted whole RNA of tumor, nontumor lung or PBMC.

This clonotype was obtained from a male donor with early-stage non-small cell lung cancer. The J gene is TRBJ2-3, the V gene TRBV24-1; D possibly uses TRBD1 or TRBD2 (5 bases each). The sequenced sample was normal lung tissue next to the tumor, obtained at surgery. The CDR3 DNA follows: TGTGCCGCGACAGAAGCGGCCACAGATACGCAGTATTTT. Translating gives CAATEAATDTQYF.